This TCR beta chain was obtained from a study of PD-1 blockade in classical Hodgkin lymphoma. Sample time point: cycle 4 day 1 (C4D1), after five to seven weeks of nivolumab. Each patient's relapse followed autologous stem cell transplantation, and brentuximab vedotin exposure varied. The data were produced by immunoSEQ multiplex PCR, yet TCRdb's version contains in-frame clones alone and is incomplete. Here the sample spans tens of thousands of clones, 70% to 90% being singletons. The V and J ends lost 8 bases and 1 base respectively, with 10 bases between them. The CDR3 is made up of 13 amino acids. Germline loops: CDR1 MNHNY, CDR2 SVGAGI (reference sequence).

Sample: peripheral blood mononuclear cells (PBMCs), taken before the fourth cycle of nivolumab. V usage is TRBV6-6 and J usage is TRBJ2-3; D is uncertain. The source of this sequence is a human donor with classical Hodgkin lymphoma. The CDR3 region has the DNA TGTGCCAGCGGGTTTGGGGGCACAGATACGCAGTATTTT. Translating gives CASGFGGTDTQYF.